This T cell receptor (beta chain) was captured by sequencing in a study of T-cell memory formation after mild COVID-19. Study-level points and caveats: Whether second-wave clones peaking at day 37 were SARS-CoV-2 specific went unconfirmed. Cross-reactive memory seemingly joined, as some responding clones were found in pre-infection memory.

To note about this clonotype: Its antigen is undetermined.

Constant-segment primers served in 5'RACE that generated TCR alpha and TCR beta cDNA libraries bearing sample barcodes and UMIs. TCRdb processed the 5' RACE reads anew with MiXCR; each CDR3 protein has one entry. The sample carries more than 250,000 distinct CDR3 sequences, 15% to 20% recorded once. This TCR derives from a man aged 18 to 29 who had mild COVID-19 (a few samples of this study predate the infection). Cell type and time point are not known. Material for sequencing was PBMCs or a T cell subset sorted from them (not recorded which).

CDR3 protein: CASSRAPRDRDMNTEAFF. The CDR3 DNA is TGCGCCAGCAGTCGTGCCCCCCGGGACAGGGACATGAACACTGAAGCTTTCTTT. The chain has TRBV23-1 and TRBJ1-1; TRBD1 aligns across 9 bases. TRBV23-1 is known as an ORF, though its function is uncertain. The ends lost 4 bases at V and 0 bases at J; junction bases unmatched: 12. The CDR3 runs to 18 residues.